This T cell receptor (beta chain) was identified in a study of blood T cell repertoires in COVID-19. Assay used: immunoSEQ multiplex PCR; TCRdb lists only in-frame clones, some missing. In the table there are some 70,000 clones, 80% to 90% of which are singletons. The V gene end was trimmed by 4 bases and the J gene end by 3 bases; junction bases not matched to a gene: 1. Germline V CDR1 and CDR2: SEHNR, FQNEAQ (reference sequence). CDR3 length equals 15 residues. This chain links TRBV7-9 with TRBJ2-3; TRBD2 matches at 13 bases. The TCR originated in a woman between 55 and 75 years old with COVID-19, enrolled during active disease. Material: peripheral blood. The CDR3 nucleotides read TGTGCCAGCAGCTCGACTAGCGGGGGGACAGATACGCAGTATTTT. It yields the protein CASSSTSGGTDTQYF.